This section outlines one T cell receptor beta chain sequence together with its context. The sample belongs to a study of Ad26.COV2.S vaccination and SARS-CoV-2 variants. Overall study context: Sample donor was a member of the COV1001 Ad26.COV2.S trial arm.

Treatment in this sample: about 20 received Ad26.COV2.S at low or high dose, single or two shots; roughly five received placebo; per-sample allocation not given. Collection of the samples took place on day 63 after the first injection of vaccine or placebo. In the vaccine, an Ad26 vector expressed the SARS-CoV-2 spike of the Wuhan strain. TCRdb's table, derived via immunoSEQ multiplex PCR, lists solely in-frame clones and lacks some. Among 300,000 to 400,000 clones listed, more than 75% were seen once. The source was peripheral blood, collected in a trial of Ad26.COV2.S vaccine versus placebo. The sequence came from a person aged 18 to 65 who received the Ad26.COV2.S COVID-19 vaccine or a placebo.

CDR3 in DNA: TGCGCCAGCAGCCATGTAGACAGAACACCTGGGGCCAACGTCCTGACTTTC. This sequence encodes CASSHVDRTPGANVLTF. The rearrangement links TRBV4-3 to TRBJ2-6; D perhaps matches TRBD1 (5 bases). Germline CDR1 reads LGHNA; CDR2 reads YSLEER. V was clipped by 3 bases and J by 2 bases, with 14 bases between them. The CDR3 totals 17 residues.